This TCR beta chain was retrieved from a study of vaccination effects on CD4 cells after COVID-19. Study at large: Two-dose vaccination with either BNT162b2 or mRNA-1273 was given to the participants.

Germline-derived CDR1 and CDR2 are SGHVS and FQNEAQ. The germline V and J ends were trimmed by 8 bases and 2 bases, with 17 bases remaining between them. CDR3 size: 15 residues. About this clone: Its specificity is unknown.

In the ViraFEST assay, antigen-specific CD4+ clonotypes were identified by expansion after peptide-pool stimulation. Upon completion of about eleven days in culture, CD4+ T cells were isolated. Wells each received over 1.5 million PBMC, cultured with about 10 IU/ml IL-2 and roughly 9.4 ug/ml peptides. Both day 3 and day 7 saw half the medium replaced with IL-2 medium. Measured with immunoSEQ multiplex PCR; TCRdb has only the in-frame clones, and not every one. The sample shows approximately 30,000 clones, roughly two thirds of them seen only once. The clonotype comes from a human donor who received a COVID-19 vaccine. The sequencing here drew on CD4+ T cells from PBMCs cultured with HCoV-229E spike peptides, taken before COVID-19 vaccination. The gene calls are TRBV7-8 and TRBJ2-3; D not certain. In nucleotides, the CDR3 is TGTGCCAGCCACCCGACGGCCATCCACACAGATACGCAGTATTTT. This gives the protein CASHPTAIHTDTQYF.